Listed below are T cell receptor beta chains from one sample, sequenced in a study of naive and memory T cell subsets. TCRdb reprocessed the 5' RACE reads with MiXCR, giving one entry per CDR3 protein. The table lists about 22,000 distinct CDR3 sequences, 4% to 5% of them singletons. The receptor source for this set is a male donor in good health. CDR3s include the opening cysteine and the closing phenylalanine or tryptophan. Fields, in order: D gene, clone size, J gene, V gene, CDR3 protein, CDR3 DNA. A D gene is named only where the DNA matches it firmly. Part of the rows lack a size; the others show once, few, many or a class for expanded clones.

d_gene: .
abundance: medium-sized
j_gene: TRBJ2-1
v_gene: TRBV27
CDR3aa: CASTRTNYNEQFF
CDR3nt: TGTGCCAGCACCAGGACCAATTACAATGAGCAGTTCTTC

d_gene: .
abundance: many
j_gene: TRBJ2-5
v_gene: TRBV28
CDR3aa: CASSLWGKTQYF
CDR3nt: TGTGCCAGCAGTTTATGGGGAAAGACCCAGTACTTC

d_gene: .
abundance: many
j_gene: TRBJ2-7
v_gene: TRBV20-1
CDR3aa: CSARAPGQQYF
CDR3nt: TGCAGTGCTAGAGCGCCAGGGCAGCAGTACTTC

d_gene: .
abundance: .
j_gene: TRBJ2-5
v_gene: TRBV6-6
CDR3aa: CASSYDTGRETQYF
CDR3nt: TGTGCCAGCAGTTATGACACGGGACGAGAGACCCAGTACTTC

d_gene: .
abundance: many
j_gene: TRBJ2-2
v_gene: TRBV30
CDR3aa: CAWSPQRTGELFF
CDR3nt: TGTGCCTGGAGTCCCCAAAGGACCGGGGAGCTGTTTTTT

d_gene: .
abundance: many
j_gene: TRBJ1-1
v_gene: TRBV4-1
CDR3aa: CASSLLKQESEAFF
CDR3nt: TGCGCCAGCAGCCTTCTGAAACAGGAGTCTGAAGCTTTCTTT

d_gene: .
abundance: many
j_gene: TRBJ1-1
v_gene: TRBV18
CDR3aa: CASSPSLLEAFF
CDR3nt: TGTGCCAGCTCACCAAGCCTGCTTGAAGCTTTCTTT

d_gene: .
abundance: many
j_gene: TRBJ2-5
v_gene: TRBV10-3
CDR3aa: CAISEGTDPPAETQYF
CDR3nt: TGTGCCATCAGTGAGGGTACTGACCCCCCCGCCGAGACCCAGTACTTC

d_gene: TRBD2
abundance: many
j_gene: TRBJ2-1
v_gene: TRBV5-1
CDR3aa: CASSLPPSGRAYNEQFF
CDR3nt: TGCGCCAGCAGCTTGCCGCCTAGCGGGCGGGCCTACAATGAGCAGTTCTTC

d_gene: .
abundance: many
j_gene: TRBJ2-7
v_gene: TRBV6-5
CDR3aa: CASSRLRGGRSGEQYF
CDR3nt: TGTGCCAGCAGTAGACTCAGGGGCGGGAGAAGCGGCGAGCAGTACTTC

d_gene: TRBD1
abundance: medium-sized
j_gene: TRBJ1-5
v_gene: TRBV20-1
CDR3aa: CSAGDRDDFYSNQPQHF
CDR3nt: TGCAGTGCAGGGGACAGGGATGATTTCTATAGCAATCAGCCCCAGCATTTT

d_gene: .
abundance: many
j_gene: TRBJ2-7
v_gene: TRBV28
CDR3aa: CASMSRSRGGEQYF
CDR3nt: TGTGCCAGCATGTCGAGAAGCAGGGGGGGAGAGCAGTACTTC

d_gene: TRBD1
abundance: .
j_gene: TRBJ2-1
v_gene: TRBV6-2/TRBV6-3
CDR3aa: CASTHPGTDYNEQFF
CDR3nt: TGTGCCAGCACCCACCCGGGGACAGACTACAATGAGCAGTTCTTC

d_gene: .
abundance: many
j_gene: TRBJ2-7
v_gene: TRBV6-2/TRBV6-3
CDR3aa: CASSSIYEQYF
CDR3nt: TGTGCCAGCAGTTCCATCTACGAGCAGTACTTC

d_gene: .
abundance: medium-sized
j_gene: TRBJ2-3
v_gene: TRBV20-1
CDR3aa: CSAVGYTDTQYF
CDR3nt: TGCAGTGCTGTGGGGTACACAGATACGCAGTATTTT

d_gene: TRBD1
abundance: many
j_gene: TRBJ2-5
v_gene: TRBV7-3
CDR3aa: CASSTTGGRQETQYF
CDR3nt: TGTGCCAGCAGCACTACAGGGGGTAGGCAAGAGACCCAGTACTTC

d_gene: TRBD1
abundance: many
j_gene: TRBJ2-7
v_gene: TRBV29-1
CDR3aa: CSVAAGTGPYEQYF
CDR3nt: TGCAGCGTTGCCGCCGGGACAGGGCCCTACGAGCAGTACTTC

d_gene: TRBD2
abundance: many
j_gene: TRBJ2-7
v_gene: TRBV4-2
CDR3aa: CASSHASTGTTYEQYF
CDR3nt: TGTGCCAGCAGCCACGCCTCGACCGGGACTACCTACGAGCAGTACTTC

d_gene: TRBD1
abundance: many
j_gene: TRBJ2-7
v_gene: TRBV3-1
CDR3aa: CASSKDRRSSYEQYF
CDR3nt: TGTGCCAGCAGCAAGGACAGGAGAAGCTCCTACGAGCAGTACTTC

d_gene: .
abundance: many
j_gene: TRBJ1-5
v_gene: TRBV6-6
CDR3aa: CASGGGFSLVNQPQHF
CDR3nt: TGTGCCAGCGGTGGGGGTTTCTCCTTAGTCAATCAGCCCCAGCATTTT

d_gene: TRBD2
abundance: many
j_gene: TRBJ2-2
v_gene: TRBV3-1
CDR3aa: CASSAGLAGDPTGELFF
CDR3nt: TGTGCCAGCAGCGCGGGACTAGCGGGAGACCCCACCGGGGAGCTGTTTTTT

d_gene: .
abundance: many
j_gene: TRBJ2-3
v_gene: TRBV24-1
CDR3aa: CATSDVTGTDTQYF
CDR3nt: TGTGCCACCAGTGATGTCACAGGGACAGATACGCAGTATTTT

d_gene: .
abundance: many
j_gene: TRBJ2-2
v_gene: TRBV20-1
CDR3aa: CSAVGQQGIVSRELFF
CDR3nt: TGCAGTGCAGTGGGTCAGCAGGGGATTGTTAGTAGGGAGCTGTTTTTT

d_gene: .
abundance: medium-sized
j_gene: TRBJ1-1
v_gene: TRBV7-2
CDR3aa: CASSPPLNTEAFF
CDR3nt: TGTGCCAGCAGCCCCCCTCTGAACACTGAAGCTTTCTTT

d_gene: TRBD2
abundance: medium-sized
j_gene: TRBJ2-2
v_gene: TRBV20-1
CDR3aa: CSARRDYSTSNTGELFF
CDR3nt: TGCAGTGCAAGAAGGGACTATTCAACTTCGAACACCGGGGAGCTGTTTTTT

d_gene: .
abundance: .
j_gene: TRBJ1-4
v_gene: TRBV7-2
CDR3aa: CASSLFIGDWREKLFF
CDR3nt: TGTGCCAGCAGCTTATTCATCGGGGATTGGAGGGAAAAACTGTTTTTT

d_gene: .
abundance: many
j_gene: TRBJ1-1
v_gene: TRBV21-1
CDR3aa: CASSPLGGNTEAFF
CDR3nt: TGTGCCAGCAGCCCCCTCGGAGGGAACACTGAAGCTTTCTTT

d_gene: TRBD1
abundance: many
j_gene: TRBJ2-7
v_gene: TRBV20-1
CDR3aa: CSARPQGAVYEQYF
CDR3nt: TGCAGTGCTAGACCACAGGGGGCGGTCTACGAGCAGTACTTC

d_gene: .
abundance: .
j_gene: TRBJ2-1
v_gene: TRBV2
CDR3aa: CASTSGRSYNEQFF
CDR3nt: TGTGCCAGCACCTCAGGACGCTCCTACAATGAGCAGTTCTTC